This entry features one T cell receptor beta chain sequence. No antigen is known for it. Within the sample, other DNA sequences also encode this same CDR3. TCRdb keeps only in-frame clones here, not all; method: immunoSEQ multiplex PCR. Among roughly 79,000 clones listed, about 90% were seen once. There are 14 residues in the CDR3. The V gene lost 3 bases and the J gene lost 2 bases, with 10 bases spanning the gap. Germline V gene data show CDR1 as SGHTA and CDR2 as FQGTGA. These data are taken from a study of OX40 agonist ivuxolimab in advanced cancers. Notes on the study in general: CD4+ and CD8+ blood T cells expanded clonally by week 6 at 0.1 to 3.0 mg/kg.

The rearrangement uses TRBV7-3 and TRBJ1-1, with unresolved D. The TCR sequence derives from an adult with an advanced solid tumor such as melanoma, head and neck, liver or kidney cancer. Here the sequenced sample was CD4+ or CD8+ T cells sorted from blood, taken in a trial of the OX40 agonist ivuxolimab. CDR3 DNA sequence: TGTGCCAGCAGCTTGAGTTCAGGAAACACTGAAGCTTTCTTT. This gives the protein CASSLSSGNTEAFF.